The rows below give T cell receptor beta chains drawn from one sample of a study of T-cell reconstitution after alpha-beta-depleted transplantation in children. A single record per CDR3 protein comes from TCRdb applying MiXCR to the PCR reads. Of 450,000 to 600,000 distinct CDR3 sequences listed, approximately 13% are singletons. The sample here was PBMCs, mostly from graft donor cells, taken 360 days after TCRalphabeta/CD19-depleted stem cell transplant. Receptors were obtained from a male patient younger than 18 who had a stem cell transplant for acute myeloid leukemia, so the T cells may come from the graft donor. Each CDR3 is given with its conserved first and last residue.

v_gene: TRBV4-3; CDR3aa: CASSQGLAGSYNEQFF
v_gene: TRBV20-1; CDR3aa: CSVRGGLLIHEQYF
v_gene: TRBV7-8; CDR3aa: CASSFDRGGDNEKLFF
v_gene: TRBV11-2; CDR3aa: CASSLGRKRSEQYF
v_gene: TRBV6-2/TRBV6-3; CDR3aa: CASSSQRPGQYF
v_gene: TRBV7-2; CDR3aa: CASSVQGADTQYF
v_gene: TRBV5-5; CDR3aa: CASSPGTSEETQYF
v_gene: TRBV20-1; CDR3aa: CSARDLAQETQYF
v_gene: TRBV12-3/TRBV12-4; CDR3aa: CASSFEASSYNEQFF
v_gene: TRBV7-9; CDR3aa: CASSSAGGRDQPQHF
v_gene: TRBV3-1; CDR3aa: CASSQGGSTYEQYF
v_gene: TRBV7-2; CDR3aa: CASSPRDNGDLDTQYF
v_gene: TRBV11-2; CDR3aa: CASSLGISGLAAYEQYF
v_gene: TRBV12-3/TRBV12-4; CDR3aa: CASSFGGWLAGGISTDTQYF
v_gene: TRBV29-1; CDR3aa: CSVEDRAGGPEQYF
v_gene: TRBV20-1; CDR3aa: CSARDPGGILYEQYF
v_gene: TRBV7-2; CDR3aa: CASSQQGGDGYTF
v_gene: TRBV10-3; CDR3aa: CAISEGTQETQYF
v_gene: TRBV12-3/TRBV12-4; CDR3aa: CASSYGGSNQPQHF
v_gene: TRBV12-3/TRBV12-4; CDR3aa: CASTRLAGNEQFF
v_gene: TRBV15; CDR3aa: CATSTQSGPSYEQYF
v_gene: TRBV27; CDR3aa: CASSLNRGREFF